The sequence of this T cell receptor (beta chain) was determined in a study of blood T cell repertoires in COVID-19. Study-wide context: Specimens from acute and convalescent COVID-19 originated in the United States, Italy and Spain.

In the study's own analysis: Using reference gene primer amplification, nucleated cell counts were estimated. Generated by immunoSEQ multiplex PCR, the TCRdb table keeps only in-frame clones and is missing some. Clone size and V and J calls were adopted from that table, with D and trimming inferred from the DNA. This table holds a few hundred thousand clones, roughly 83% found once. The V and J ends lost 5 bases and 10 bases respectively, with 12 bases between them. The CDR3 has 12 residues. Looked up from germline, CDR1 is SGHTA and CDR2 is FQGNSA. The sequence was collected from a man older than 75 with acute or convalescent COVID-19. J is TRBJ2-1 and V is TRBV7-2, with D uncertain. Material: peripheral blood. The CDR3 DNA is TGTGCCAGCAGCCCCTGGGTCGGGGAGCAGTTCTTC. Amino acids: CASSPWVGEQFF.